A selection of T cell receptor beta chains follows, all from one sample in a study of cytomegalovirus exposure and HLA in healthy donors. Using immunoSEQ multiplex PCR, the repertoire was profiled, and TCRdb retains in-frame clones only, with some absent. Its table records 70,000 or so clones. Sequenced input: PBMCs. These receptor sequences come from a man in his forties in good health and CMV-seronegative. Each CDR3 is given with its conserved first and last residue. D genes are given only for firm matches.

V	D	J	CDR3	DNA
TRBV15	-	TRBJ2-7	CATSREMSRTSSYEQYF	TGTGCCACCAGCAGAGAGATGTCCAGGACTTCGAGTTACGAGCAGTACTTC
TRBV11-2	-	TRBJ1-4	CASTRWQTKGTNEKLFF	TGTGCCAGCACCAGGTGGCAAACCAAAGGCACTAATGAAAAACTGTTTTTT
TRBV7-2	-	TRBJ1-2	CASSPGRNYGYTF	TGTGCCAGCAGCCCGGGTAGGAACTATGGCTACACCTTC
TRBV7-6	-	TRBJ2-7	CASSTPGGPSYEQYF	TGTGCCAGCAGTACACCCGGGGGGCCTTCCTACGAGCAGTACTTC
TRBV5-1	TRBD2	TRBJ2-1	CASSPVLAGGYNEQFF	TGCGCCAGCAGCCCCGTACTAGCGGGAGGCTACAATGAGCAGTTCTTC
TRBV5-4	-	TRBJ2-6	CASSLQISGANVLTF	TGTGCCAGCAGCTTGCAAATTTCTGGGGCCAACGTCCTGACTTTC
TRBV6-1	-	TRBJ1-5	CASSEAGGHQPQHF	TGTGCCAGCAGTGAAGCTGGGGGCCATCAGCCCCAGCATTTT
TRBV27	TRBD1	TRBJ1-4	CASSRGQGNEKLFF	TGTGCCAGCAGCCGGGGACAGGGTAATGAAAAACTGTTTTTT
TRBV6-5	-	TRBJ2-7	CASSYGAGTLGEQYF	TGTGCCAGCAGTTACGGCGCGGGGACTCTCGGGGAGCAGTACTTC
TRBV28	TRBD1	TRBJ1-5	CASSSSFNRGAFDQPQHF	TGTGCCAGCAGTTCATCCTTTAACAGGGGGGCCTTCGATCAGCCCCAGCATTTT
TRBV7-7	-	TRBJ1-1	CASSRGEDTEAFF	TGTGCCAGCAGCCGAGGTGAGGACACTGAAGCTTTCTTT
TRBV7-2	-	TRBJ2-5	CASSLALITGGPDF	TGTGCCAGCAGCTTAGCCCTGATTACCGGGGGGCCCGACTTC
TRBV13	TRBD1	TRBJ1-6	CASNLQGVNNSPLHF	TGTGCCAGCAACCTCCAGGGGGTTAATAATTCACCCCTCCACTTT
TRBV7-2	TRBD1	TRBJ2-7	CASSPLAGGEQYF	TGTGCCAGCAGTCCTCTTGCAGGGGGCGAGCAGTACTTC
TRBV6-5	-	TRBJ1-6	CASRNGGARSPLHF	TGTGCCAGCAGGAATGGCGGGGCTCGTTCACCCCTCCACTTT
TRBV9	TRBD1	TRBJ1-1	CASRGDREAFF	TGTGCCAGCAGGGGGGACAGAGAAGCTTTCTTT